This passage covers 18 T cell receptor beta chains from one sample sequenced in a study of blood T cell repertoires in COVID-19. This table comes from immunoSEQ multiplex PCR, and its TCRdb copy is limited to in-frame clones, with some not included. The data show about 300,000 clones, around 87% seen once. The sample was peripheral blood. Receptor source: a man aged 18 to 29 with active or convalescent COVID-19.

The V and J genes are TRBV5-4 and TRBJ2-4; no clear D. The V end was cut by 4 bases, the J end by 1 base, with 6 bases between. CDR3 length: 13 residues. Looked up from germline, CDR1 is SGHNT and CDR2 is YYREEE (reference sequence). The CDR3 DNA is TGTGCCAGCAGCCCGGAGGCCAAAAACATTCAGTACTTC. This gives the protein CASSPEAKNIQYF. The variable domain in full, with the rest retrieved from reference TRBV5-4 and TRBJ2-4, is ETGVTQSPTHLIKTRGQQVTLRCSSQSGHNTVSWYQQALGQGPQFIFQYYREEENGRGNFPPRFSGLQFPNYSSELNVNALELDDSALYLCASSPEAKNIQYFGAGTRLSVL.

This sequence joins TRBV6-5 and TRBJ2-7; 7 nucleotides align to TRBD1. The CDR3 extends over 15 amino acids. Germline lookup yields CDR1 MNHEY and CDR2 SVGAGI. After removal of 6 bases from V and 4 bases from J, the junction contained 12 bases not matched to a gene. CDR3: CASSLGTGQWYEQYF. CDR3 sequence (DNA): TGTGCCAGCAGCCTAGGGACGGGACAGTGGTACGAGCAGTACTTC.

The chain joins TRBV6-6 to TRBJ1-5, with D uncertain. There are 14 residues in the CDR3. Trimming stripped 2 bases from V and 6 bases from J, with 11 bases between. The V gene's germline CDR1 is MNHNY and CDR2 SVGAGI (reference sequence). This CDR3 reads CASSYPEEGQPQHF. The CDR3 bases are TGTGCCAGCAGTTACCCCGAGGAGGGTCAGCCCCAGCATTTT.

V gene TRBV11-3 combines with J gene TRBJ1-1; no reliable D call. The germline CDR1 and CDR2 sequences are SGHNT and YENEEA. The CDR3 has 13 amino acids. Trimming shortened V by 3 bases and J by 2 bases, and 7 bases separated the two germline ends. The DNA of the CDR3 is TGTGCCAGCAGCTTGAGGGAAAACACTGAAGCTTTCTTT. It specifies CASSLRENTEAFF.

The chain recombines TRBV27 with TRBJ2-4; a possible D gene is TRBD2 (6 bases). Trimming took off 5 bases at V and 13 bases at J, with 18 bases between the two ends. Germline V lookup: CDR1 MNHEY, CDR2 SMNVEV (reference sequence). This CDR3 spans 13 amino acids. This CDR3 reads CASSGLKSRGQYF. CDR3 bases: TGTGCCAGCAGTGGACTAAAATCAAGGGGCCAGTACTTC.

The V gene is TRBV5-1, the J gene TRBJ1-5, with D possibly being TRBD1 (6 bases). V lost 2 bases and J 5 bases, leaving 8 bases between the germline ends. This CDR3 contains 13 residues. Germline V gene lookup returns CDR1 SGHRS and CDR2 YFSETQ. The CDR3 here is CASSLQGDQPQHF. Written as DNA, the CDR3 is TGCGCCAGCAGCTTACAGGGTGATCAGCCCCAGCATTTT.

This clone was seen a few times. The chain recombines TRBV5-6 with TRBJ1-2; TRBD1 aligns across 8 bases. Germline CDR1 SGHDT, CDR2 YYEEEE. This CDR3 region has 18 residues. Trimming took 0 bases from V and 2 from J; bases not matched to a gene: 12. In nucleotides, the CDR3 is TGTGCCAGCAGCTTGGGACAGGGGCCTCTTCTCTCCAACTATGGCTACACCTTC. Its protein product is CASSLGQGPLLSNYGYTF.

The CDR3 bases are TGTGCCAGTAGTATAGTTGGCAGGGGGCCGGCCTACGAGCAGTACTTC. Translating it yields CASSIVGRGPAYEQYF. V usage is TRBV19 and J usage is TRBJ2-7, with 8 bases that match TRBD1. V lost 1 base to trimming and J lost 2 bases; unmatched junction nucleotides: 7. CDR1 is LNHDA, CDR2 SQIVND, per germline (reference sequence). The CDR3 spans 16 residues.

The gene calls are TRBV24-1 and TRBJ2-3, with 7 bases aligning to TRBD2. The junction had 5 bases not matched to a gene; V was cut back by 8 bases and J by 4 bases. The germline gives CDR1 KGHDR, CDR2 SFDVKD. This CDR3 comprises 13 residues. The CDR3 reads CATKREEADTQYF. Here the CDR3 DNA reads TGTGCCACCAAACGGGAGGAGGCAGATACGCAGTATTTT.

The chain recombines TRBV27 with TRBJ2-5; TRBD2 agrees at 10 bases. Germline V gene sequence: CDR1 MNHEY, CDR2 SMNVEV (reference sequence). V dropped 4 bases and J dropped 5; count of bases not matched to a gene: 7. This CDR3 is 15 amino acids long. Written as DNA, the CDR3 is TGTGCCAGCAGTTCCAAGCGGGAGGGCCGGGAGACCCAGTACTTC. This sequence encodes CASSSKREGRETQYF.

The chain has TRBV10-2 and TRBJ2-1, with 11 bases lining up with TRBD2. CDR1 is WSHSY and CDR2 is SAAADI in the germline V gene. Trimming cost V 8 bases and J 5 bases; bases outside gene matches: 5. This CDR3 comprises 14 residues. The CDR3 is CASERLAGHNEQFF. The CDR3 DNA reads TGCGCCAGCGAGAGACTAGCGGGGCACAATGAGCAGTTCTTC.

CDR3 sequence: CASSLTTSEQYF. The CDR3 bases are TGTGCCAGCAGCTTAACTACCAGCGAGCAGTACTTC. V is TRBV7-9 and J is TRBJ2-7, with D hard to call. Germline CDR1 is SEHNR and CDR2 is FQNEAQ (reference sequence). V was trimmed by 2 bases and J by 6 bases, leaving 8 bases between them. The CDR3 runs to 12 residues.

Details on this clone: Mismatch with germline at one junction end may stem from a read error. V usage is TRBV3-1 (or the pseudogene TRBV3-2) and J usage is TRBJ1-2; D gene ambiguous. The CDR3 length is 12 residues. Germline CDR1 is LGHDT and CDR2 is YNNKEL (reference sequence). Written as DNA, the CDR3 is TGTGCCAGCAGCCAAGATCCAGTGCCGAAAGTGTTC. Translation gives CASSQDPVPKVF.

This clone turned up a few times. The chain recombines TRBV28 with TRBJ2-1, with 10 nucleotides matching TRBD2. Germline lookup yields CDR1 MDHEN and CDR2 SYDVKM. The CDR3 runs to 17 residues. V lost 6 bases to trimming and J lost 3 bases; unmatched junction nucleotides: 11. The CDR3 protein is CASSSPEAGGYYNEQFF. The CDR3 DNA reads TGTGCCAGCAGCAGCCCGGAAGCGGGAGGGTACTACAATGAGCAGTTCTTC.

V gene TRBV13 combines with J gene TRBJ2-3, with D possibly matching TRBD1 (5 bases). The CDR3 loop spans 15 amino acids. Per germline, CDR1 PRHDT and CDR2 FYEKMQ (reference sequence). Trimming took 1 base from V and 2 from J, leaving 10 bases between them. This CDR3 reads CASSLVGRFTDTQYF. The CDR3 bases are TGTGCCAGCAGCTTAGTGGGGCGGTTCACAGATACGCAGTATTTT.

The J gene is TRBJ2-5, the V gene TRBV2; the D is unclear. Germline V gives CDR1 SNHLY, CDR2 FYNNEI. The CDR3 spans 15 residues. Trimming took 6 bases from V and 0 from J, leaving 14 bases between them. The CDR3 is CASRLPLGYQETQYF. CDR3 in DNA: TGTGCCAGCAGGTTACCGCTAGGCTACCAAGAGACCCAGTACTTC.

The rearrangement uses TRBV7-8 and TRBJ2-2, with 11 bases lining up with TRBD1. V dropped 5 bases and J dropped 7; count of bases not matched to a gene: 6. Germline CDR1 and CDR2: SGHVS and FQNEAQ. This CDR3 comprises 15 residues. Here the CDR3 DNA reads TGTGCCAGCAGCGATTGGACAGGGGGCGTCGGGGAGCTGTTTTTT. Translating it yields CASSDWTGGVGELFF.

V usage is TRBV19 and J usage is TRBJ1-5; D gene uncertain. The CDR3 totals 14 residues. Trimming pared 7 bases from V and 1 base from J, leaving 11 bases between. Germline V gene data show CDR1 as LNHDA and CDR2 as SQIVND (reference sequence). This chain's CDR3 is CASMRKESNQPQHF. CDR3 nucleotides: TGTGCCAGTATGAGGAAAGAGAGCAATCAGCCCCAGCATTTT.